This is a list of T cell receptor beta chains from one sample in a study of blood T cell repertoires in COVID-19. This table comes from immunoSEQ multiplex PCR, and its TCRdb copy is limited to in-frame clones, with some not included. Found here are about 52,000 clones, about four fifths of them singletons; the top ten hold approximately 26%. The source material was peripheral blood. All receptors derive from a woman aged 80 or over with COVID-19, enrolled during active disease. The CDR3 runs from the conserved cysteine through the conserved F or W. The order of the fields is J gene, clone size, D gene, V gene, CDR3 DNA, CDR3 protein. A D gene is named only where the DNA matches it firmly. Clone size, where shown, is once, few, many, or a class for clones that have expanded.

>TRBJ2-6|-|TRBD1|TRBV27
TGTGCCAGCAGTTTACCGACAGGGGGCTCTGGGGCCAACGTCCTGACTTTC
CASSLPTGGSGANVLTF
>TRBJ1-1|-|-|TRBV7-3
TGTGCCAGCAGGTTTGGGCAGAACACTGAAGCTTTCTTT
CASRFGQNTEAFF
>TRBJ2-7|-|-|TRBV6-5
TGTGCCAGCAGTCCGACTAGGGGTGGGGAGCAGTACTTC
CASSPTRGGEQYF
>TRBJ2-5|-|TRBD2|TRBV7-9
TGTGCCAGCAGCCGGTCAGGGACTAGCGGGAGCATGGAGACCCAGTACTTC
CASSRSGTSGSMETQYF
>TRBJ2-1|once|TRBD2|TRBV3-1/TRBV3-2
TGTGCCAGCAGCCAAGTTGGGCTAGCGGGTTTCTCCTACAATGAGCAGTTCTTC
CASSQVGLAGFSYNEQFF
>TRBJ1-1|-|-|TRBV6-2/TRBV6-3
TGTGCCAGCAGTTACAGGGACATCCATGAAGCTTTCTTT
CASSYRDIHEAFF
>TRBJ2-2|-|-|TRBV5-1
TGCGCCAGCAGCACCGGGAGCGCGAACACCGGGGAGCTGTTTTTT
CASSTGSANTGELFF
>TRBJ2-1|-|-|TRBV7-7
TGTGCTAGCAGCTTAAGCCCGACAGACTACAATGAGCAGTTCTTC
CASSLSPTDYNEQFF
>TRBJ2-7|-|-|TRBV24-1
TGTGCCACCAGTGATCACAGCGGATTCGAGCAGTACTTC
CATSDHSGFEQYF
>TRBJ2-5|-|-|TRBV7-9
TGTGCCAGCAGCTCCCCGGAGCGGCAAGAGACCCAGTACTTC
CASSSPERQETQYF
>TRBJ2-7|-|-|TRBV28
TGTGCCAGCAGTTTGAGGGCCTCCTACGAGCAGTACTTC
CASSLRASYEQYF
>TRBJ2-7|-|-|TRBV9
TGTGCCAGCAGCGCTACACTCGGGGAGCAGTACTTC
CASSATLGEQYF
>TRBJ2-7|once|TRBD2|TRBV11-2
TGTGCCAGCAGCCAGGATTGGACTAGCGGATCCTACGAGCAGTACTTC
CASSQDWTSGSYEQYF
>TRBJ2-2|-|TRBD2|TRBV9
TGTGCCAGCAGCGTGGGTTCGGTTAGCGGGAAAACCGGGGAGCTGTTTTTT
CASSVGSVSGKTGELFF
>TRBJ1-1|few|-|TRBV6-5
TGTGCCAGCAGTATCCTAGGTCGCACTGAAGCTTTCTTT
CASSILGRTEAFF
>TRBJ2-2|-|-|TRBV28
TGTGCCAGCAGTTTTGGTGACGTCGCGGGCACCGGGGAGCTGTTTTTT
CASSFGDVAGTGELFF
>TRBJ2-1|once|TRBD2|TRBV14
TGTGCCAGCAGCCAAGGGTCCGGGGAGGGCTACAATGAGCAGTTCTTC
CASSQGSGEGYNEQFF
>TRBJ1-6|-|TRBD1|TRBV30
TGTGCCTGGGGACCGGGACAGGGGAGTTCACCCCTCCACTTT
CAWGPGQGSSPLHF
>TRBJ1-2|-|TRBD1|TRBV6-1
TGTGCCAGCAGTGACGGAGGGACAGGGGTGAGGGGCTACACCTTC
CASSDGGTGVRGYTF
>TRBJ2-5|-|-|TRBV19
TGTGCCAGTAGTATAGATCACGTAGAAGGGGGGACCCAGTACTTC
CASSIDHVEGGTQYF
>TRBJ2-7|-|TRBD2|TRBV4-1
TGCGCCAGCAGCCTCGGACTAGCGGGCTACGAGCAGTACTTC
CASSLGLAGYEQYF
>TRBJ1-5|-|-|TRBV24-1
TGTGCCACCAGTGACCGGGTCTCCCAGCCCCAGCATTTT
CATSDRVSQPQHF
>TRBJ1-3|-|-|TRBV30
TGTGCCTGGAACCTAGGGGGGGGTCTCGGAAACACCATATATTTT
CAWNLGGGLGNTIYF
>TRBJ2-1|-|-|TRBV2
TGTGCCAGCAGGCTACAGGGTTTCTACAATGAGCAGTTCTTC
CASRLQGFYNEQFF
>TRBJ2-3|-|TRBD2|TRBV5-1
TGCGCCAGCAGCCAGAACCCGGGACTAGCTACAGATACGCAGTATTTT
CASSQNPGLATDTQYF
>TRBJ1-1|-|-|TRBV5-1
TGCGCCAGCAGCGCACAGGGGAACACTGAAGCTTTCTTT
CASSAQGNTEAFF
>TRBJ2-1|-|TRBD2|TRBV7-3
TGTGCCAGCAGCGGGACTAGCGGGATTGAGCAGTTCTTC
CASSGTSGIEQFF
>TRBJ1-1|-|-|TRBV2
TGTGCCAGCGGAGGAACATGGGCTGGAGCTTTCTTT
CASGGTWAGAFF
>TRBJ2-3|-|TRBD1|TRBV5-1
TGCGCCAGCAGGACTCAGGGGGTTGTAGATACGCAGTATTTT
CASRTQGVVDTQYF
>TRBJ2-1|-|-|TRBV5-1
TGCGCCAGCAGCCCAAGACAGTCCACAGCAACTACAGGTGAGCAGTTCTTC
CASSPRQSTATTGEQFF